This T cell receptor beta chain is drawn from a study of tumor-infiltrating lymphocytes in primary liver carcinoma. From unsorted bulk tissue weighing roughly 17-31 mg, DNA and RNA were co-extracted. This clonotype appeared a few times. TCR beta cDNA was made from around 520 ng total RNA with a constant-region primer. A slightly modified ARM-PCR protocol with three nested multiplex PCR rounds produced these TCR beta libraries. TRBV1-TRBV30 forward primers paired with a C-beta reverse primer drove the first two PCR rounds, 10 cycles each. MiXCR, run by TCRdb on the multiplex PCR reads, gives a single entry per CDR3 protein. The table lists about 78,000 distinct CDR3 sequences, 71% of them singletons. V lost 3 bases, J lost 5 bases, and 7 bases stayed unmatched. Germline V gene lookup returns CDR1 LGHNA and CDR2 YNFKEQ. CDR3 length: 16 residues.

The sample taken for sequencing was liver tumor tissue from sampling region 4. The subset: tumor region T4, right-lateral pole. The J gene is TRBJ2-1, the V gene TRBV4-2; TRBD1 matches 10 bases. The sequence was collected from a woman in her sixties with primary liver carcinoma and hepatitis B virus infection. The CDR3 loop is CASSHAGGQGNNEQFF. In DNA, the CDR3 is TGTGCCAGCAGCCACGCCGGGGGACAGGGGAACAATGAGCAGTTCTTC.